This T cell receptor (beta chain) originates from a study of T cells in Graves' hyperthyroidism and ophthalmopathy (dated by TCRdb to the late 2010s). About the full investigation: To identify distinguishing TCR V-J signatures, a discovery cohort of about 100 patients was used, comprising 43 with Graves' ophthalmopathy and approximately 57 with stable Graves' hyperthyroidism. The paper describes TCR Vbeta CDR3 sequencing of fewer than 150 peripheral blood samples, made up of 43 ophthalmopathy patients, some 80 hyperthyroidism patients and around 17 progressor patients. For training and testing, the roughly 97 patients in the discovery cohort were randomly divided in a 7:3 ratio. Following sampling, methimazole starting at 30 mg daily was given to hyperthyroidism patients, and high-dose intravenous methylprednisolone was given to ophthalmopathy patients. In addition, the study compared T-cell repertoires in thyroid tissue and in blood from several Graves' hyperthyroidism patients. Whether ophthalmopathy could be predicted prospectively was tested in an independent validation cohort made up of under 20 hyperthyroidism patients plus 17 patients who later progressed to ophthalmopathy. The research as a whole found: Ophthalmopathy was separated from stable hyperthyroidism by a 13 V-J signature model, with approximately 90% sensitivity and around 81% specificity obtained in cross-validation and 80%/75% obtained in testing. Blood samples also contained most of the expanded thyroid clonotypes (frequency above 0.001), which suggests that blood repertoires may reflect thyroid immune responses. Sample size was not statistically predetermined, and blinding of investigators to group allocation was not performed. During validation, the model predicted progression to ophthalmopathy a median of about 5.9 months ahead of onset, with around 70% sensitivity and roughly 72% specificity.

Amplification of TCR beta CDR3 regions was carried out from RNA transcripts. The first round of RT-PCR for the TCR CDR3 was performed with the HTBI primer set and the Qiagen OneStep RT-PCR kit. Libraries were constructed in a second round of multiplex PCR, after which size selection and purification were performed. Paired-end sequencing of the libraries was performed with 100 bp reads on an Illumina HiSeq2000. Processing in the source paper ran as follows. SOAPnuke was used to process the raw data, removing reads that contained adapters or uncalled bases, had a mean Phred below 15, or lacked an exact match to the constant primer or identifier. COPE v1.2.5 was used to merge high-quality paired reads, and clonotypes were defined as unique nucleotide sequences. MiTCR v1.1 was used to align the clonotypes against IMGT TRBV, TRBD and TRBJ reference segments. The analysis was restricted to V-J combinations with a frequency above 0.0001, which together covered approximately 99% of the repertoires. A TCS score was defined as the ratio of F50 (clonal expansion) to E x V (chaos), with BLOSUM62-based TCRdist applied between CDR3 peptides within each V-J. Welch's t-statistics and random forest reduced roughly 500 V-J features to 13, which were used in a naive Bayes classifier (R e1071). The public sequencing data were trimmed at Q25 with fastp and processed into clonotypes with MiXCR by TCRdb, which kept only in-frame beta chains. Every distinct CDR3 protein forms one entry, paired with its most common genes and DNA. TCRdb, not the authors, supplied the V and J calls. The table for this sample lists around 540,000 distinct CDR3 sequences; under 60% of them were counted only once. Of the sample, 8.2% falls within the top ten clones.

This clonotype showed up many times. No antigen is known for it. Base qualities are not provided; no much larger clone lies one nucleotide away. Graves' hyperthyroidism was defined as stable when no progression to ophthalmopathy occurred over 18 months of follow-up. Hyperthyroidism patients were aged 18 to 65 years and newly diagnosed, with disease duration of less than 2 months. The study excluded patients with uncontrolled infections, other autoimmune diseases, pregnancy or lactation. Clinical symptoms, serum thyroxine and TRAb, thyroid ultrasound, and orbital computed tomography formed the basis for the diagnoses. Trizol reagent was used to extract total RNA, and RNA quality was then checked on an Agilent 2100 Bioanalyzer. CDR3 length: 13 amino acids, cysteine to phenylalanine. Solely the CDR3 DNA is kept, with 39 bases framed from the first base. For CDR1 and CDR2, the germline V gene lists SGHVS and FNYEAQ. V lost 3 bases and J lost 1 base; the stretch between them is 7 bases long.

Sequences were obtained from peripheral blood or thyroid tissue (not recorded which). The TCR comes from a young woman with Graves' hyperthyroidism. Donor details come from another sample of the same person, matched by shared clones. The sequence links TRBV7-6 to TRBJ2-7; the D gene cannot be named for sure. The CDR3 region reads CASSFGPSYEQYF. The DNA sequence is TGTGCCAGCAGCTTCGGGCCTTCCTACGAGCAGTACTTC.